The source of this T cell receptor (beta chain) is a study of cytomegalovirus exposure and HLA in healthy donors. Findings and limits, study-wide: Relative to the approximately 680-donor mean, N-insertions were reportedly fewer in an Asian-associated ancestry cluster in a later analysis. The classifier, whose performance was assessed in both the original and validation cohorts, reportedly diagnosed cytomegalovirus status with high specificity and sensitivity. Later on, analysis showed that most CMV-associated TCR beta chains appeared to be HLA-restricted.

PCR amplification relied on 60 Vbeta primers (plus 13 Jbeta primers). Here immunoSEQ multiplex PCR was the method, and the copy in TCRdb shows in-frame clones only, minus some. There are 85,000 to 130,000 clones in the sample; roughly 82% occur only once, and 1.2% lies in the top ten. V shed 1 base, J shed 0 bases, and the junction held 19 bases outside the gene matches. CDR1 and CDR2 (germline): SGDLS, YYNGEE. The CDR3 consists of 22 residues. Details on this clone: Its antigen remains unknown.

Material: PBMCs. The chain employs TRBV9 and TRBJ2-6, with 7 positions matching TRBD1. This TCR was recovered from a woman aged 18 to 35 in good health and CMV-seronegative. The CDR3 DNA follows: TGTGCCAGCAGCGTATCTTATTTCATGGCCGGGACAGACGTCTCTGGGGCCAACGTCCTGACTTTC. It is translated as CASSVSYFMAGTDVSGANVLTF.